Sequencing of this TCR beta chain was carried out in a study of cytomegalovirus exposure and HLA in healthy donors. This clone was recorded a few times. The CDR3 is made up of 13 amino acids. In germline, CDR1 is MNHNS, CDR2 SASEGT. Trimming at V came to 8 bases and at J to 9 bases, leaving 6 bases not matched to a gene. Primers included in the PCR were 60 Vbeta and 13 Jbeta primers. Some clones are missing from TCRdb's copy, which holds only in-frame ones; the method was immunoSEQ multiplex PCR. The data show 85,000 to 130,000 clones, over 70% seen once. The specimen was PBMCs. This clonotype originated in a male donor in good health and CMV-seropositive. The chain joins TRBV6-1 to TRBJ2-6, with 8 positions matching TRBD1. The CDR3 reads CASGQGEINVLTF. CDR3 coding DNA: TGTGCCAGCGGACAGGGAGAAATCAACGTCCTGACTTTC.